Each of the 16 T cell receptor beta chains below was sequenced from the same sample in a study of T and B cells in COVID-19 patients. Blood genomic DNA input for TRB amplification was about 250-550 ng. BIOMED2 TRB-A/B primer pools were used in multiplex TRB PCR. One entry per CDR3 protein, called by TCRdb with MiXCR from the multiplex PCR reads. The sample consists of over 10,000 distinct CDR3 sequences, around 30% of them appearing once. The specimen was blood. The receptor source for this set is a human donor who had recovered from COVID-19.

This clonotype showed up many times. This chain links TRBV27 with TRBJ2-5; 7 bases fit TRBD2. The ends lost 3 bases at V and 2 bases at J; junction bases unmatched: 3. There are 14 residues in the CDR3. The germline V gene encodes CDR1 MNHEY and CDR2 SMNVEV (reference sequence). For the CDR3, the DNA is TGTGCCAGCAGTTTTGGGAGGGTGCAAGAGACCCAGTACTTC. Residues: CASSFGRVQETQYF.

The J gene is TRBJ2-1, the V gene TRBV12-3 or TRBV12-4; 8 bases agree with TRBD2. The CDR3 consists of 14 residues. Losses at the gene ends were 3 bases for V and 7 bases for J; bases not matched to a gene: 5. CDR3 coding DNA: TGTGCCAGCAGTTTCGGGACTAGTAGAAATGAGCAGTTCTTC. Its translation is CASSFGTSRNEQFF.

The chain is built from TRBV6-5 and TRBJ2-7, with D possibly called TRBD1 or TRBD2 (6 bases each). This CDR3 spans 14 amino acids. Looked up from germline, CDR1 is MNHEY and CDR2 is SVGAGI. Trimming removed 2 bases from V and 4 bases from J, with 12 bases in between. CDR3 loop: CASSYVGGGYEQYF. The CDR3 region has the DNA TGTGCCAGCAGTTACGTTGGAGGGGGATACGAGCAGTACTTC.

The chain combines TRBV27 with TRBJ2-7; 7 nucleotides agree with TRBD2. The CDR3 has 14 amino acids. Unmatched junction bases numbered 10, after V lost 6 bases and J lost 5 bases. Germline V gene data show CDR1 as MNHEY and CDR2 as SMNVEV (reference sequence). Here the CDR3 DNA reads TGTGCCAGCAGCCGGGGAGGGTGGAAGGACGAGCAGTACTTC. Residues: CASSRGGWKDEQYF.

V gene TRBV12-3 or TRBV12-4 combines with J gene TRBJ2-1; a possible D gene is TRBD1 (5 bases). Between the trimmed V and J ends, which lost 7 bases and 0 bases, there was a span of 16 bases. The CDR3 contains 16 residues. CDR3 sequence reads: CASTLQGWSSYNEQFF. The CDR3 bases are TGTGCCAGCACTTTGCAGGGCTGGAGCTCCTACAATGAGCAGTTCTTC.

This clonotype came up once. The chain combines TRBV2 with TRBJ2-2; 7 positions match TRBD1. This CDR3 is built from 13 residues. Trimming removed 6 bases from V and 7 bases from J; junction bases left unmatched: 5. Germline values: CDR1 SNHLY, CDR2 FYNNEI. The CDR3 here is CASSPTGVGELFF. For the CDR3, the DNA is TGTGCCAGCAGCCCAACAGGGGTCGGGGAGCTGTTTTTT.

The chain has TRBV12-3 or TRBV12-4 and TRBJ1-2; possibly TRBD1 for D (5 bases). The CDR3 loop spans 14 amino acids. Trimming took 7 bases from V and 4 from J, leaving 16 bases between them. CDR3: CASTSGGTVYGYTF. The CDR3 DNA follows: TGTGCCAGCACCTCCGGTGGGACCGTCTATGGCTACACCTTC.

The CDR3 sequence: CASSSGGTGEETQYF. As DNA, the CDR3 is TGTGCCAGCAGCTCTGGGGGGACAGGGGAAGAGACCCAGTACTTC. The gene calls are TRBV5-4 and TRBJ2-5; 10 nucleotides match TRBD1. V shed 3 bases, J shed 3 bases, and the junction held 5 bases outside the gene matches. Germline CDR1 reads SGHNT; CDR2 reads YYREEE (reference sequence). CDR3 size: 15 residues.

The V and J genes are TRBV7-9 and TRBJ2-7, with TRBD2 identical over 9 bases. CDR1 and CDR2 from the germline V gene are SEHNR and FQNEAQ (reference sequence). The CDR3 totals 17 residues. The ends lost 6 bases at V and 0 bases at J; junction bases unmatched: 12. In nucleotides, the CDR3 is TGTGCCAGCAGGCGGGCGTGCGGGAGGGCCAGCTCCTACGAGCAGTACGTC. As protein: CASRRACGRASSYEQYV.

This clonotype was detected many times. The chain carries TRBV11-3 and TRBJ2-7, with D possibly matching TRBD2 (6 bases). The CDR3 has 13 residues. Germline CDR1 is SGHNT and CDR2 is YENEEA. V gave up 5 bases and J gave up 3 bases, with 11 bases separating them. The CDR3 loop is CASSPGLDYEQYV. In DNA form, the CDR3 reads TGTGCCAGCAGCCCGGGACTCGACTACGAGCAGTACGTC.

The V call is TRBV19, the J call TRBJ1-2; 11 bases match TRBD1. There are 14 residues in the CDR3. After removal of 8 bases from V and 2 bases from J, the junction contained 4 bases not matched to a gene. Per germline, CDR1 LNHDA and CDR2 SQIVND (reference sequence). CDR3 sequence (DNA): TGTGCCAGTCCCCGGACAGGGGGCAACTATGGCTACACCTTC. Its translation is CASPRTGGNYGYTF.

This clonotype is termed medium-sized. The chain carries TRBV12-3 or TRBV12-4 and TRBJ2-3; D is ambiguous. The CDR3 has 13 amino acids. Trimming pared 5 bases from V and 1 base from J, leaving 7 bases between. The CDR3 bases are TGTGCCAGCAGTCCCCTTGGCACAGATACGCAGTATTTT. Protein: CASSPLGTDTQYF.

CDR3 loop: CASSLRKNRGADTQYF. The CDR3 DNA is TGTGCCAGCAGCTTACGAAAGAACAGGGGGGCAGATACGCAGTATTTT. V is TRBV7-9 and J is TRBJ2-3; 8 bases agree with TRBD1. Germline CDR1 and CDR2: SEHNR and FQNEAQ (reference sequence). The CDR3 extends over 16 amino acids. V trimming: 2 bases; J trimming: 4 bases; junction bases outside the gene matches: 8.

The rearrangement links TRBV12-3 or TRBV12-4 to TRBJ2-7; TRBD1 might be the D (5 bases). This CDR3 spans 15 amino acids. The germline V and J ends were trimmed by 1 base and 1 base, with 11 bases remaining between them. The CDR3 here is CASSLGQGRSYEQYF. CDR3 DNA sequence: TGTGCCAGCAGTTTAGGGCAGGGCAGATCCTACGAGCAGTACTTC.

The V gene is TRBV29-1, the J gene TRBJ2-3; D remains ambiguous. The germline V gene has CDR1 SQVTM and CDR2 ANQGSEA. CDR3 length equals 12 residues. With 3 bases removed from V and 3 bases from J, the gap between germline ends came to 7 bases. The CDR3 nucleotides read TGCAGCGTTGAGGGAAGGACAGATACGCAGTATTTT. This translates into CSVEGRTDTQYF.

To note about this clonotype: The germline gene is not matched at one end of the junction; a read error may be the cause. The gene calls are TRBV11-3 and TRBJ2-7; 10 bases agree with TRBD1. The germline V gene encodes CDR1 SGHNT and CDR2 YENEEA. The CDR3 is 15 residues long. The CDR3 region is CASSHLGTGAYEQYF. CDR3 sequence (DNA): TGCGCCAGCAGCCACCTGGGGACAGGGGCCTACGAGCAGTACTTC.